These T cell receptor beta chains were read from a single sample in a study of radiotherapy plus CTLA-4 blockade in lung cancer. Only in-frame clones appear in the TCRdb table, and some are missing; sequencing was by immunoSEQ multiplex PCR. The sample comprises approximately 25,000 clones, approximately 77% of which are singletons, and approximately 24% rests with the top ten. The sequenced sample was peripheral blood, obtained from a patient treated with radiotherapy plus ipilimumab. The source of these receptors is a human donor with non-small cell lung cancer that progressed on radiotherapy plus ipilimumab. Each CDR3 is given with its conserved first and last residue. Each record gives: J gene, D gene, V gene, clone size, CDR3 protein, CDR3 DNA. The D gene is left open where the match is weak. Expanded clones get a size class; other rows say once, few or many, or leave the size out.

j_call: TRBJ1-6; d_call: .; v_call: TRBV19; clone_size: .; cdr3_aa: CASSMGQGRTPLHF; cdr3_nt: TGTGCCAGTAGTATGGGCCAGGGGAGGACACCCCTCCACTTT
j_call: TRBJ1-6; d_call: TRBD1; v_call: TRBV4-2; clone_size: .; cdr3_aa: CASSHKQGHNSPLHF; cdr3_nt: TGTGCCAGCAGCCATAAACAGGGGCATAATTCACCCCTCCACTTT
j_call: TRBJ1-3; d_call: .; v_call: TRBV30; clone_size: .; cdr3_aa: CAWSVKGTIYF; cdr3_nt: TGTGCCTGGAGTGTAAAGGGCACCATATATTTT
j_call: TRBJ2-6; d_call: .; v_call: TRBV9; clone_size: few; cdr3_aa: CASSVRTDLTSGANVLTF; cdr3_nt: TGTGCCAGCAGCGTGAGGACAGACCTGACCTCTGGGGCCAACGTCCTGACTTTC
j_call: TRBJ2-3; d_call: .; v_call: TRBV6-6; clone_size: few; cdr3_aa: CASSYWSDTQYF; cdr3_nt: TGTGCCAGCAGTTACTGGAGTGATACGCAGTATTTT
j_call: TRBJ2-2; d_call: .; v_call: TRBV27; clone_size: .; cdr3_aa: CASSLFAGSGELFF; cdr3_nt: TGTGCCAGCAGTTTATTCGCGGGTTCCGGGGAGCTGTTTTTT
j_call: TRBJ1-4; d_call: .; v_call: TRBV5-1; clone_size: once; cdr3_aa: CASSFSPSTNEKLFF; cdr3_nt: TGCGCCAGCAGCTTTTCCCCCAGCACCAATGAAAAACTGTTTTTT
j_call: TRBJ2-3; d_call: TRBD2; v_call: TRBV29-1; clone_size: .; cdr3_aa: CSVEGGALAGRNTDTQYF; cdr3_nt: TGCAGCGTTGAAGGGGGGGCCTTAGCGGGGAGAAACACAGATACGCAGTATTTT
j_call: TRBJ2-2; d_call: .; v_call: TRBV7-9; clone_size: .; cdr3_aa: CASSLVRTSNTGELFF; cdr3_nt: TGTGCCAGCAGCTTAGTGCGGACATCGAACACCGGGGAGCTGTTTTTT
j_call: TRBJ2-3; d_call: .; v_call: TRBV6-1; clone_size: .; cdr3_aa: CASSEDDTSSTDTQYF; cdr3_nt: TGTGCCAGCAGTGAAGATGACACATCTAGCACAGATACGCAGTATTTT
j_call: TRBJ2-2; d_call: .; v_call: TRBV5-1; clone_size: .; cdr3_aa: CASSLSIGTGELFF; cdr3_nt: TGCGCCAGCAGCTTGAGCATTGGTACCGGGGAGCTGTTTTTT
j_call: TRBJ2-2; d_call: TRBD1; v_call: TRBV2; clone_size: .; cdr3_aa: CASHPAGTGVFPGELFF; cdr3_nt: TGTGCCAGCCACCCTGCCGGGACAGGGGTTTTTCCCGGGGAGCTGTTTTTT
j_call: TRBJ2-1; d_call: TRBD1; v_call: TRBV5-4; clone_size: .; cdr3_aa: CASSLDRGPEQFF; cdr3_nt: TGTGCCAGCAGCTTGGACAGGGGACCTGAGCAGTTCTTC
j_call: TRBJ1-1; d_call: .; v_call: TRBV14; clone_size: .; cdr3_aa: CASSHGTEAFF; cdr3_nt: TGTGCCAGCAGCCACGGGACAGAAGCTTTCTTT
j_call: TRBJ2-7; d_call: .; v_call: TRBV28; clone_size: .; cdr3_aa: CASRLGARDYEQYF; cdr3_nt: TGTGCCAGTAGATTGGGGGCTCGAGACTACGAGCAGTACTTC
j_call: TRBJ2-1; d_call: .; v_call: TRBV27; clone_size: .; cdr3_aa: CASSRVIYNEQFF; cdr3_nt: TGTGCCAGCAGTCGGGTGATCTACAATGAGCAGTTCTTC
j_call: TRBJ2-3; d_call: .; v_call: TRBV28; clone_size: .; cdr3_aa: CASSPHWDEQSTDTQYF; cdr3_nt: TGTGCCAGCAGTCCTCATTGGGACGAGCAAAGCACAGATACGCAGTATTTT
j_call: TRBJ1-1; d_call: TRBD1; v_call: TRBV5-6; clone_size: few; cdr3_aa: CASSLGDRNTEAFF; cdr3_nt: TGTGCCAGCAGCTTGGGGGACAGGAACACTGAAGCTTTCTTT
j_call: TRBJ2-3; d_call: .; v_call: TRBV7-2; clone_size: .; cdr3_aa: CASSSASASTDTQYF; cdr3_nt: TGTGCCAGCAGCTCCGCTAGCGCCTCCACAGATACGCAGTATTTT
j_call: TRBJ1-2; d_call: .; v_call: TRBV6-1; clone_size: .; cdr3_aa: CASSEAGRGPFGYTF; cdr3_nt: TGTGCCAGCAGTGAAGCGGGCAGGGGTCCTTTTGGCTACACCTTC
j_call: TRBJ1-5; d_call: .; v_call: TRBV5-1; clone_size: .; cdr3_aa: CASSSDGQGNQPQHF; cdr3_nt: TGCGCCAGCAGCTCGGACGGACAAGGCAATCAGCCCCAGCATTTT
j_call: TRBJ2-3; d_call: .; v_call: TRBV5-4; clone_size: .; cdr3_aa: CASTYLKGDTQYF; cdr3_nt: TGTGCCAGCACCTACCTAAAGGGAGATACGCAGTATTTT
j_call: TRBJ2-3; d_call: .; v_call: TRBV20-1; clone_size: .; cdr3_aa: CSARIQITQYF; cdr3_nt: TGCAGTGCTAGAATCCAGATTACGCAGTATTTT
j_call: TRBJ1-1; d_call: .; v_call: TRBV9; clone_size: .; cdr3_aa: CASSPPGENTEAFF; cdr3_nt: TGTGCCAGCAGTCCTCCGGGTGAAAACACTGAAGCTTTCTTT
j_call: TRBJ2-4; d_call: .; v_call: TRBV4-1; clone_size: .; cdr3_aa: CASRSSPLAKNIQYF; cdr3_nt: TGCGCCAGCCGGTCTAGCCCTCTAGCCAAAAACATTCAGTACTTC
j_call: TRBJ1-1; d_call: .; v_call: TRBV7-9; clone_size: .; cdr3_aa: CASSLDLNTEAFF; cdr3_nt: TGTGCCAGCAGCTTAGACCTGAACACTGAAGCTTTCTTT
j_call: TRBJ1-1; d_call: .; v_call: TRBV11-2; clone_size: .; cdr3_aa: CASSLGGYTMNTEAFF; cdr3_nt: TGTGCCAGCAGCTTAGGGGGATACACCATGAACACTGAAGCTTTCTTT
j_call: TRBJ2-7; d_call: .; v_call: TRBV21-1; clone_size: .; cdr3_aa: CASRRLASTYEQYF; cdr3_nt: TGTGCCAGCAGAAGACTAGCGAGCACCTACGAGCAGTACTTC
j_call: TRBJ1-1; d_call: .; v_call: TRBV9; clone_size: once; cdr3_aa: CASSVASARDTEAFF; cdr3_nt: TGTGCCAGCAGCGTAGCTTCGGCCAGGGACACTGAAGCTTTCTTT
j_call: TRBJ2-1; d_call: TRBD2; v_call: TRBV2; clone_size: few; cdr3_aa: CASRLGLAGEVEQFF; cdr3_nt: TGTGCCAGCAGGCTAGGGCTAGCGGGAGAGGTTGAGCAGTTCTTC
j_call: TRBJ2-1; d_call: TRBD1; v_call: TRBV28; clone_size: once; cdr3_aa: CASSLLSTGGGSYNEQFF; cdr3_nt: TGTGCCAGCAGTTTATTATCGACAGGGGGGGGCTCCTACAATGAGCAGTTCTTC
j_call: TRBJ2-7; d_call: TRBD1; v_call: TRBV5-1; clone_size: .; cdr3_aa: CASRSGTETYEQYF; cdr3_nt: TGCGCCAGCAGGTCCGGGACAGAGACCTACGAGCAGTACTTC
j_call: TRBJ1-6; d_call: .; v_call: TRBV7-2; clone_size: .; cdr3_aa: CASSSARDYSPLHF; cdr3_nt: TGTGCCAGCAGTTCCGCTCGAGACTATTCACCCCTCCACTTT
j_call: TRBJ2-1; d_call: .; v_call: TRBV7-2; clone_size: .; cdr3_aa: CASSLEGSTYNEQFF; cdr3_nt: TGTGCCAGCAGCCTTGAAGGTAGCACCTACAATGAGCAGTTCTTC
j_call: TRBJ2-7; d_call: TRBD1; v_call: TRBV27; clone_size: .; cdr3_aa: CASSLRGPSYEQYF; cdr3_nt: TGTGCCAGCAGCTTAAGGGGGCCCTCCTACGAGCAGTACTTC
j_call: TRBJ1-2; d_call: .; v_call: TRBV6-5; clone_size: .; cdr3_aa: CASSLTVNYGYTF; cdr3_nt: TGTGCCAGCAGCCTGACAGTTAACTATGGCTACACCTTC
j_call: TRBJ2-2; d_call: .; v_call: TRBV18; clone_size: .; cdr3_aa: CASSPPEGTQTGELFF; cdr3_nt: TGTGCCAGCTCACCACCGGAGGGGACGCAAACCGGGGAGCTGTTTTTT
j_call: TRBJ2-5; d_call: TRBD2; v_call: TRBV7-2; clone_size: .; cdr3_aa: CASSLAAGGLETQYF; cdr3_nt: TGTGCCAGCAGCTTAGCTGCGGGAGGGCTAGAGACCCAGTACTTC
j_call: TRBJ1-1; d_call: .; v_call: TRBV6-5; clone_size: .; cdr3_aa: CASRPRTDAEAFF; cdr3_nt: TGTGCCAGCAGACCCCGGACAGACGCTGAAGCTTTCTTT
j_call: TRBJ2-3; d_call: TRBD2; v_call: TRBV9; clone_size: once; cdr3_aa: CASSVVPGLARGETQYF; cdr3_nt: TGTGCCAGCAGCGTAGTTCCGGGACTAGCTAGGGGAGAAACGCAGTATTTT
j_call: TRBJ1-4; d_call: TRBD1; v_call: TRBV11-2; clone_size: .; cdr3_aa: CASSSSTGKNEKLFF; cdr3_nt: TGTGCCAGCAGCTCTTCGACAGGGAAGAACGAAAAACTGTTTTTT
j_call: TRBJ1-1; d_call: .; v_call: TRBV28; clone_size: .; cdr3_aa: CASSFGSVDGATEAFF; cdr3_nt: TGTGCCAGCAGCTTCGGATCTGTCGACGGAGCCACTGAAGCTTTCTTT
j_call: TRBJ2-5; d_call: .; v_call: TRBV6-5; clone_size: .; cdr3_aa: CASSFPLGVEETQYF; cdr3_nt: TGTGCCAGCAGTTTCCCATTGGGGGTTGAGGAGACCCAGTACTTC
j_call: TRBJ1-2; d_call: .; v_call: TRBV27; clone_size: once; cdr3_aa: CASSSPAGRGVWGYTF; cdr3_nt: TGTGCCAGCAGTTCTCCCGCCGGCAGGGGAGTGTGGGGCTACACCTTC
j_call: TRBJ2-7; d_call: TRBD1; v_call: TRBV6-1; clone_size: .; cdr3_aa: CASSTTGGFYEQYF; cdr3_nt: TGTGCCAGCAGTACTACAGGGGGCTTTTACGAGCAGTACTTC
j_call: TRBJ1-1; d_call: .; v_call: TRBV4-3; clone_size: .; cdr3_aa: CASSQDLKDRQAFF; cdr3_nt: TGCGCCAGCAGCCAAGATCTTAAGGACAGACAAGCTTTCTTT
j_call: TRBJ2-1; d_call: TRBD2; v_call: TRBV5-4; clone_size: .; cdr3_aa: CASSFAGGSGNEQFF; cdr3_nt: TGTGCCAGCAGCTTCGCGGGGGGGTCTGGCAATGAGCAGTTCTTC
j_call: TRBJ2-5; d_call: TRBD1; v_call: TRBV10-3; clone_size: once; cdr3_aa: CAISPTGMYQETQYF; cdr3_nt: TGTGCCATCAGCCCGACAGGGATGTACCAAGAGACCCAGTACTTC
j_call: TRBJ2-7; d_call: TRBD2; v_call: TRBV6-6; clone_size: .; cdr3_aa: CASSYSLAGSYEQYF; cdr3_nt: TGTGCCAGCAGTTACTCGCTAGCGGGCTCCTACGAGCAGTACTTC